Listed below are T cell receptor beta chains from one sample, sequenced in a study of cytomegalovirus exposure and HLA in healthy donors. The data were produced by immunoSEQ multiplex PCR, yet TCRdb's version contains in-frame clones alone and is incomplete. The sample carries some 200,000 clones, 9.5% to 15% recorded once. The sequenced material came from PBMCs. These receptor sequences come from a man in his fifties or sixties in good health and CMV-seropositive. Both conserved end residues are part of each CDR3. Each record gives: J gene, D gene, clone size, V gene, CDR3 DNA, CDR3 protein. The D gene is left open where the match is weak. For some rows the clone size is stated as once, few or many, or as a class when expanded; others skip it.

j_gene: TRBJ1-5; d_gene: TRBD1; abundance: .; v_gene: TRBV5-1; CDR3nt: TGCGCCAGCAGCTCGGGACAGGGTGGTATGGAGCCCCAGCATTTT; CDR3aa: CASSSGQGGMEPQHF
j_gene: TRBJ2-5; d_gene: .; abundance: .; v_gene: TRBV5-1; CDR3nt: TGCGCCAGCAGCTTGGGGGCTCTGGGGGCCCTACAAGAGACCCAGTACTTC; CDR3aa: CASSLGALGALQETQYF
j_gene: TRBJ2-5; d_gene: .; abundance: .; v_gene: TRBV5-1; CDR3nt: TGCGCCAGCAGCTTCCGGGGAGAGACCCAGTACTTC; CDR3aa: CASSFRGETQYF
j_gene: TRBJ2-3; d_gene: TRBD2; abundance: few; v_gene: TRBV28; CDR3nt: TGTGCCAGCAGCCCTTGGACTAGCGGCGTTAGCACAGATACGCAGTATTTT; CDR3aa: CASSPWTSGVSTDTQYF
j_gene: TRBJ1-2; d_gene: .; abundance: .; v_gene: TRBV29-1; CDR3nt: TGCAGCGTTGGAGACATTGTCAACTATGGCTACACCTTC; CDR3aa: CSVGDIVNYGYTF
j_gene: TRBJ1-5; d_gene: .; abundance: few; v_gene: TRBV11-2; CDR3nt: TGTGCCAGCAGCTTACATGGCCTGAATCAGCCCCAGCATTTT; CDR3aa: CASSLHGLNQPQHF
j_gene: TRBJ1-2; d_gene: .; abundance: .; v_gene: TRBV6-5; CDR3nt: TGTGCCACCACTAACCCGACAGGTCGAGGTCTAGACTACACCTTC; CDR3aa: CATTNPTGRGLDYTF
j_gene: TRBJ2-7; d_gene: TRBD1; abundance: few; v_gene: TRBV11-2; CDR3nt: TGTGCCAGCAGCTTAATAAGGGGGCTGGTCCACGAGCAGTACTTC; CDR3aa: CASSLIRGLVHEQYF
j_gene: TRBJ2-3; d_gene: TRBD1; abundance: .; v_gene: TRBV27; CDR3nt: TGTGCCAGCAGCCCTTTACAGGGGGATGGCACAGATACGCAGTATTTT; CDR3aa: CASSPLQGDGTDTQYF
j_gene: TRBJ1-3; d_gene: .; abundance: .; v_gene: TRBV6-5; CDR3nt: TGTGCCAGCGGCCCTTGGGGGCAATCTGGAAACACCATATATTTT; CDR3aa: CASGPWGQSGNTIYF
j_gene: TRBJ2-5; d_gene: .; abundance: few; v_gene: TRBV6-5; CDR3nt: TGTGCCAGCAGTTACCTCGACAGCCAAGAGACCCAGTACTTC; CDR3aa: CASSYLDSQETQYF
j_gene: TRBJ2-1; d_gene: TRBD2; abundance: .; v_gene: TRBV5-8; CDR3nt: TGTGCCAGCAGCTTGGCCGGGGGGGGGTACAATGAGCAGTTCTTC; CDR3aa: CASSLAGGGYNEQFF
j_gene: TRBJ2-3; d_gene: .; abundance: few; v_gene: TRBV4-1; CDR3nt: TGCGCCAGCAGCCTCCAAGGCGCGGGGTCTGATACGCAGTATTTT; CDR3aa: CASSLQGAGSDTQYF
j_gene: TRBJ2-1; d_gene: .; abundance: few; v_gene: TRBV13; CDR3nt: TGTGCCAGCAGCCTGGGGGGAAATGAGCAGTTCTTC; CDR3aa: CASSLGGNEQFF
j_gene: TRBJ2-3; d_gene: TRBD2; abundance: few; v_gene: TRBV6-6; CDR3nt: TGTGCCAGCAGCCAACGGGGTGGGGGGGCAGATACGCAGTATTTT; CDR3aa: CASSQRGGGADTQYF
j_gene: TRBJ2-2; d_gene: TRBD2; abundance: few; v_gene: TRBV27; CDR3nt: TGTGCCAGCGGGCTAGCGGGGGGGATTTCGAACACCGGGGAGCTGTTTTTT; CDR3aa: CASGLAGGISNTGELFF
j_gene: TRBJ1-5; d_gene: .; abundance: few; v_gene: TRBV5-8; CDR3nt: TGTGCCAGCAGCCCTGCTCAGGGGATCAATCAGCCCCAGCATTTT; CDR3aa: CASSPAQGINQPQHF
j_gene: TRBJ2-7; d_gene: .; abundance: .; v_gene: TRBV7-8; CDR3nt: TGTGCCAGCACCCTTGGAGGCCAAACCTACGAGCAGTACTTC; CDR3aa: CASTLGGQTYEQYF
j_gene: TRBJ1-5; d_gene: TRBD1; abundance: few; v_gene: TRBV19; CDR3nt: TGTGCCAGTAGTTCCACAGGGGGCAATCAGCCCCAGCATTTT; CDR3aa: CASSSTGGNQPQHF
j_gene: TRBJ1-1; d_gene: .; abundance: few; v_gene: TRBV6-1; CDR3nt: TGTGCCAGCAGGGCCCGACAGGCGACGAACACTGAAGCTTTCTTT; CDR3aa: CASRARQATNTEAFF
j_gene: TRBJ1-4; d_gene: TRBD1; abundance: .; v_gene: TRBV30; CDR3nt: TGTGCCTGGGGACGGGACAGGCGTGAAAAACTGTTTTTT; CDR3aa: CAWGRDRREKLFF
j_gene: TRBJ2-2; d_gene: .; abundance: .; v_gene: TRBV21-1; CDR3nt: TGTGCCAGCAGCAAACGACTAGCGGGGAACACCGGGGAGCTGTTTTTT; CDR3aa: CASSKRLAGNTGELFF
j_gene: TRBJ2-6; d_gene: .; abundance: .; v_gene: TRBV7-7; CDR3nt: TGTGCTAGCAGCTTAGGGCGGAGCTCTGGGGCCAACGTCCTGACTTTC; CDR3aa: CASSLGRSSGANVLTF
j_gene: TRBJ1-6; d_gene: TRBD1; abundance: few; v_gene: TRBV19; CDR3nt: TGTGCCAGTAGTACCCTGGACAGGAATAATTCACCCCTCCACTTT; CDR3aa: CASSTLDRNNSPLHF
j_gene: TRBJ1-4; d_gene: TRBD1; abundance: once; v_gene: TRBV19; CDR3nt: TGTGCCAGTAGCCAGGACAGGGGGCTAGCTAATGAAAAACTGTTTTTT; CDR3aa: CASSQDRGLANEKLFF
j_gene: TRBJ1-5; d_gene: TRBD1; abundance: .; v_gene: TRBV2; CDR3nt: TGTGCCAGCAGTGGGGACAGGGAACAGCCCCAGCATTTT; CDR3aa: CASSGDREQPQHF
j_gene: TRBJ1-5; d_gene: .; abundance: .; v_gene: TRBV2; CDR3nt: TGTGCCAGCCGACAGTTTGGGTTTCAGCCCCAGCATTTT; CDR3aa: CASRQFGFQPQHF